The 26 T cell receptor beta chains presented below share a single source sample, sequenced in a study of T cells after somatic rescue of genetic block. Method: immunoSEQ multiplex PCR; TCRdb's copy keeps in-frame clones and lacks some. The sample yields 80,000 to 90,000 clones, just under 90% seen once. The sequencing sample was made of peripheral blood mononuclear cells (PBMCs). These receptors all come from a woman younger than 30.

The CDR3 bases are TGCAGCGCCAGGGGGGCTGAAGCTTTCTTT. Its protein is CSARGAEAFF. The rearrangement uses TRBV29-1 and TRBJ1-1; TRBD1 matches 7 bases. This CDR3 spans 10 amino acids. V lost 7 bases and J lost 6; bases outside the gene matches: 2. Germline CDR1 is SQVTM and CDR2 is ANQGSEA. The full variable domain, with the rest looked up from reference TRBV29-1 and TRBJ1-1, is SAVISQKPSRDICQRGTSLTIQCQVDSQVTMMFWYRQQPGQSLTLIATANQGSEATYESGFVIDKFPISRPNLTFSTLTVSNMSPEDSSIYLCSARGAEAFFGQGTRLTVV.

The rearrangement links TRBV4-1 to TRBJ1-5, with D tentatively TRBD1 (5 bases). There are 16 residues in the CDR3. From germline, CDR1 is MGHRA and CDR2 YSYEKL. With 4 bases removed from V and 7 bases from J, the gap between germline ends came to 20 bases. The CDR3 nucleotides are TGCGCCAGCAGCCCACTCGGCGGTGGGGCTGGGCAGCCCCAGCATTTT. This translates into CASSPLGGGAGQPQHF.

Of note for this clone: The sample contains more than one DNA sequence encoding this CDR3. This chain uses TRBV20-1 with TRBJ2-7, with 7 bases fitting TRBD2. The CDR3 is 11 amino acids. J lost 2 bases, V lost 7 bases, and 2 bases had no gene match. In germline, CDR1 is DFQATT, CDR2 SNEGSKA (reference sequence). Here the CDR3 reads CSGAGPYEQYF. The CDR3 coding sequence is TGCAGTGGAGCGGGACCCTACGAGCAGTACTTC.

This chain uses TRBV28 with TRBJ1-3; D remains unclear. The CDR3 runs 15 residues. CDR1 is MDHEN, CDR2 SYDVKM, per germline. The V end lost 5 bases, the J end lost 2 bases, and 13 bases lay between the germline ends. The CDR3 is CASSSLGNPGNTIYF. The CDR3 DNA follows: TGTGCCAGCAGTAGTCTAGGGAATCCTGGAAACACCATATATTTT.

The V gene is TRBV27, the J gene TRBJ2-5, with 7 positions matching TRBD1. The CDR3 extends over 15 amino acids. V dropped 6 bases and J dropped 4; count of bases not matched to a gene: 11. The germline V gene has CDR1 MNHEY and CDR2 SMNVEV (reference sequence). DNA of the CDR3: TGTGCCAGCAGCAACCTATACAGGGGCGGAGAGACCCAGTACTTC. This translates into CASSNLYRGGETQYF.

This clone is a singleton in its sample. This chain uses TRBV19 with TRBJ2-7; D is unclear. Germline values: CDR1 LNHDA, CDR2 SQIVND (reference sequence). The CDR3 length is 14 residues. Trimming removed 5 bases at V and 3 bases at J, with 14 bases between. The CDR3 is CASSVTLYGYEQYF. As DNA, the CDR3 is TGTGCCAGTAGTGTGACACTGTATGGCTACGAGCAGTACTTC.

The V gene is TRBV4-2, the J gene TRBJ2-7; TRBD2 is a possible D gene (5 bases). Germline CDR1 reads LGHNA; CDR2 reads YNFKEQ. V shed 1 base and J shed 2 bases, with 9 bases lying between them. CDR3 length equals 14 residues. In DNA form, the CDR3 reads TGTGCCAGCAGCCAAGCTTCCGGGACCTACGAGCAGTACTTC. This gives the protein CASSQASGTYEQYF.

The chain employs TRBV7-2 and TRBJ2-3; D ambiguous. The V end lost 7 bases, the J end lost 6 bases, and 11 bases lay between the germline ends. Per germline, CDR1 SGHTA and CDR2 FQGNSA. The CDR3 is made up of 12 amino acids. CDR3 sequence reads: CASTTSHDTQYF. In nucleotides, the CDR3 is TGTGCCAGCACCACTTCACACGATACGCAGTATTTT.

The chain couples TRBV4-1 to TRBJ1-2; D unresolved. The CDR3 is made up of 16 amino acids. V was shortened by 3 bases and J by 3 bases, with 17 bases between the two germline ends. Germline CDR1 MGHRA, CDR2 YSYEKL. CDR3 nucleotide sequence: TGCGCCAGCAGCCAGTCGGTGGGGAGGATAGACTATGGCTACACCTTC. As protein: CASSQSVGRIDYGYTF.

This clone appeared a few times. The sample holds other DNA sequences that translate to the same CDR3. The chain combines TRBV6-1 with TRBJ1-2; 8 bases are a match to TRBD1. This CDR3 spans 13 amino acids. CDR1 and CDR2 (germline): MNHNS, SASEGT. Trimming cost V 11 bases and J 8 bases; bases outside gene matches: 13. The CDR3 region is CAGQGITALGYTF. For the CDR3, the DNA is TGTGCCGGACAGGGAATAACGGCACTAGGCTACACCTTC.

J is TRBJ1-2 and V is TRBV19, with unresolved D. The CDR3 has 14 residues. Germline CDR1 LNHDA, CDR2 SQIVND (reference sequence). The germline V and J ends were trimmed by 7 bases and 4 bases, with 16 bases remaining between them. DNA of the CDR3: TGTGCCAGTAAGATAGGTTCCGGGCCCTATGGCTACACCTTC. Encoded protein: CASKIGSGPYGYTF.

V usage is TRBV7-8 and J usage is TRBJ1-5; D not resolved. The V gene lost 3 bases and the J gene lost 1 base, with 4 bases spanning the gap. This CDR3 comprises 13 residues. Germline V CDR1 and CDR2: SGHVS, FQNEAQ. CDR3 bases: TGTGCCAGCAGCTTTGGGAGCAATCAGCCCCAGCATTTT. Amino acid sequence: CASSFGSNQPQHF.

This clone has a handful of counts. The rearrangement links TRBV6-1 to TRBJ2-3; D unclear. V lost 5 bases, J lost 2 bases, and 2 bases lay in between. CDR1 is MNHNS, CDR2 SASEGT, per germline. The CDR3 covers 11 residues. The CDR3 region has the DNA TGTGCCAGCAGTACCACAGATACGCAGTATTTT. This translates into CASSTTDTQYF.

CDR3 protein: CASSRTGTNTEAFF. For the CDR3, the DNA is TGTGCCAGCAGTAGGACAGGGACGAACACTGAAGCTTTCTTT. The V and J genes are TRBV6-4 and TRBJ1-1, with TRBD1 identical over 8 bases. The CDR3 spans 14 residues. The junction had 3 bases not matched to a gene; V was cut back by 5 bases and J by 1 base. Per the germline V gene, CDR1 is MRHNA and CDR2 is SNTAGT.

The CDR3 sequence is CASSPSGRYEQYF. The CDR3 DNA reads as TGTGCCAGCAGTCCTAGCGGAAGATACGAGCAGTACTTC. The rearrangement joins TRBV25-1 to TRBJ2-7, with 7 bases fitting TRBD2. Losses at the gene ends were 5 bases for V and 4 bases for J; bases not matched to a gene: 5. The germline CDR1 and CDR2 sequences are MGHDK and SYGVNS. CDR3 length: 13 amino acids.

The V and J genes are TRBV2 and TRBJ2-3; D gene unclear. V lost 5 bases to trimming and J lost 0 bases, with 3 bases between them. CDR3 length: 12 residues. Germline V lookup: CDR1 SNHLY, CDR2 FYNNEI. The CDR3 is CASSISTDTQYF. The CDR3 DNA follows: TGTGCCAGCAGTATTAGCACAGATACGCAGTATTTT.

The CDR3 bases are TGTGCCAGCAGCTTAGGGGGCGATGGAAACACCATATATTTT. This sequence encodes CASSLGGDGNTIYF. J is TRBJ1-3 and V is TRBV7-2, with D tentatively TRBD1 (5 bases). The CDR3 length is 14 residues. In germline, CDR1 is SGHTA, CDR2 FQGNSA. V shed 1 base and J shed 3 bases, with 7 bases lying between them.

This chain connects TRBV28 to TRBJ1-1, with 7 bases that match TRBD1. Germline values: CDR1 MDHEN, CDR2 SYDVKM. V lost 6 bases, J lost 0 bases, and 13 bases stayed unmatched. This CDR3 has 17 amino acids. Here the CDR3 DNA reads TGTGCCAGCAGCAAAACAGGGGTGAAGACGATGAACACTGAAGCTTTCTTT. This translates into CASSKTGVKTMNTEAFF.

The V and J genes are TRBV19 and TRBJ2-7; D is perhaps TRBD1 (6 bases). CDR3 size: 14 residues. Trimming removed 5 bases from V and 3 bases from J, with 14 bases in between. Germline V CDR1 and CDR2: LNHDA, SQIVND (reference sequence). The CDR3 nucleotides are TGTGCCAGTAGTCTCTACAGGGACAACTACGAGCAGTACTTC. Translated, it gives CASSLYRDNYEQYF.

J is TRBJ1-1 and V is TRBV2, with a weak D call TRBD1 (6 bases). The V and J ends lost 6 bases and 11 bases respectively, with 16 bases between them. Germline CDR1 SNHLY, CDR2 FYNNEI. This CDR3 contains 12 residues. DNA of the CDR3: TGTGCCAGCAGGAAAGACAGGTCGAGGGCTTTCTTT. Its translation: CASRKDRSRAFF.

This rearrangement joins TRBV28 to TRBJ2-7; TRBD2 matches at 7 bases. Looked up from germline, CDR1 is MDHEN and CDR2 is SYDVKM. The CDR3 totals 14 residues. Trimming took 6 bases from V and 2 from J; bases not matched to a gene: 7. CDR3 DNA: TGTGCCAGCAGCCCTCCTAGCGGCCCCTACGAGCAGTACTTC. It is translated as CASSPPSGPYEQYF.

The rearrangement joins TRBV6-5 to TRBJ1-1, with a weak D call TRBD1 (5 bases). The CDR3 contains 14 residues. V lost 4 bases and J lost 2, with 11 bases in between. From germline, CDR1 is MNHEY and CDR2 SVGAGI. Written as DNA, the CDR3 is TGTGCCAGCAGTTGGGGGGGGAGAAACACTGAAGCTTTCTTT. Protein sequence: CASSWGGRNTEAFF.

The rearrangement uses TRBV5-4 and TRBJ1-2; TRBD1 is a possible D gene (5 bases). Germline CDR1 SGHNT, CDR2 YYREEE (reference sequence). This CDR3 region has 13 residues. The V end was cut by 2 bases, the J end by 4 bases, with 9 bases between. CDR3 amino acids: CASSLDSLYGYTF. Here the CDR3 DNA reads TGTGCCAGCAGCTTAGACAGCCTCTATGGCTACACCTTC.

The chain joins TRBV27 to TRBJ2-5, with D unclear. V lost 1 base and J lost 5, with 11 bases in between. CDR1 MNHEY and CDR2 SMNVEV come from the germline V gene (reference sequence). This CDR3 is built from 14 residues. CDR3 bases: TGTGCCAGCAGTTTATACTTCGCTCGGGAGACCCAGTACTTC. Its protein product is CASSLYFARETQYF.

The chain links TRBV28 to TRBJ2-7; 8 positions agree with TRBD2. This CDR3 contains 16 residues. V lost 6 bases, J lost 3 bases, and 13 bases stayed unmatched. In germline, CDR1 is MDHEN, CDR2 SYDVKM. This chain's CDR3 is CASSPPGLAGRYEQYF. CDR3 sequence (DNA): TGTGCCAGCAGCCCCCCGGGGCTAGCGGGTCGCTACGAGCAGTACTTC.

The chain joins TRBV5-6 to TRBJ2-3; D is uncertain. Germline V CDR1 and CDR2: SGHDT, YYEEEE. There are 13 residues in the CDR3. Trimming took off 3 bases at V and 2 bases at J, with 7 bases between the two ends. The CDR3, as DNA: TGTGCCAGCAGCTCTCTCTACACAGATACGCAGTATTTT. It encodes CASSSLYTDTQYF.